This T cell receptor (beta chain) was profiled in a study of cytomegalovirus exposure and HLA in healthy donors. Study results and limitations: Analysis performed later showed TCR beta chains linked to HLA being more clonally expanded than equally common others.

This CDR3 has 13 residues. CDR1 PRHDT and CDR2 FYEKMQ come from the germline V gene (reference sequence). V lost 4 bases to trimming and J lost 10 bases, with 14 bases between them. Worth noting for this clone: Its cognate antigen is unknown.

The PCR was carried out with 60 Vbeta primers and 13 Jbeta primers. The table came from immunoSEQ multiplex PCR; TCRdb's copy has only in-frame clones and leaves some out. Found here are around 130,000 clones, about 82% of them singletons; the top ten hold more than 0.9%. The receptor comes from a boy aged 5-17 years in good health and CMV-seronegative. V gene TRBV13 combines with J gene TRBJ2-1, with D uncertain. Sequencing input: PBMCs. The CDR3 DNA reads as TGTGCCAGCAGCTCACCAGGCATAAGGGAGCAGTTCTTC. It is translated as CASSSPGIREQFF.